These 4 T cell receptor beta chains came from one sample sequenced in a study of tumor and adjacent non-tumor tissue in lung cancer. TCRbeta libraries were built with three rounds of nested PCR, modified from ARM-PCR. Each CDR3 protein is one row after TCRdb ran MiXCR on the multiplex PCR reads. The table records 60,000 or so distinct CDR3 sequences, around 64% of them present only once. This sample's RNA came from whole unsorted tissue. The normal lung tissue was taken more than 3 cm from the tumor edge. What was sequenced was distant non-tumor lung tissue. All receptors derive from a man aged 70-80 years with non-small cell lung cancer.

With respect to this clonotype: Without the conserved terminal phenylalanine or tryptophan, this CDR3 likely stems from a read error. The V gene is TRBV7-9, the J gene TRBJ1-6; tentative D call: TRBD1 (5 bases). The CDR3 has 15 amino acids. CDR1 and CDR2 from the germline V gene are SEHNR and FQNEAQ (reference sequence). Trimming removed 3 bases from V and 7 bases from J, with 13 bases in between. The CDR3 protein is CASSLAGSGNSPLHS. The CDR3, as DNA: TGTGCCAGCAGCTTGGCAGGGAGTGGCAATTCACCCCTCCACTCT.

On this clonotype: A junction boundary mismatches the germline segment, possibly from a read error. The gene calls are TRBV11-2 and TRBJ2-2, with 7 bases lining up with TRBD1. Germline V CDR1 and CDR2: SGHAT, FQNNGV. CDR3 length equals 13 residues. In DNA, the CDR3 is TGTGCCAGCAGTCCACAGGGGACCGGGAAGCAGTTATTT. This gives the protein CASSPQGTGKQLF.

This clonotype was observed a handful of times. At one boundary the junction diverges from the germline segment, which might be a read error. The chain carries TRBV5-1 and TRBJ2-2; a weak D match, TRBD1 (5 bases). CDR3 size: 15 residues. CDR1 and CDR2 from the germline V gene are SGHRS and YFSETQ. The DNA of the CDR3 is TGCGCCAGCAGCTTGGTCAGGGCCGCCACCTGGGAGCTGTTTTTT. This sequence encodes CASSLVRAATWELFF.

Only a few counts were recorded for this clonotype. A read error may account for a junction end that differs from germline. The chain has TRBV13 and TRBJ2-1, with TRBD2 as a possible D gene (5 bases). Germline V lookup: CDR1 PRHDT, CDR2 FYEKMQ (reference sequence). The CDR3 loop spans 15 amino acids. The CDR3 DNA reads as TGTGCCAGCAGCTCGGTGGGCGGACTCTACAATGGGCAGTTCTTC. Translation: CASSSVGGLYNGQFF.